This T cell receptor (beta chain) was recorded in a study of cytomegalovirus exposure and HLA in healthy donors. Regarding this clone: Its antigen remains unknown.

The germline V gene encodes CDR1 LGHNT and CDR2 FRNRAP. Trimming left V 9 bases short and J 1 base short, with 13 bases between. This CDR3 is 14 amino acids long. The study, taken as a whole, reports: Later analysis found that TCR beta chains associated with HLA were more clonally expanded than other, equally common chains. In a later analysis, TCR beta V- and J-gene trimming was associated with a missense DCLRE1C variant. Investigators reported more than 150 TCR beta chains as tied to cytomegalovirus. In a later analysis, specific HLA alleles were associated with 16,000 or so TCR beta sequences at a 0.05 false discovery rate.

PCR used 60 Vbeta primers and 13 Jbeta primers. The assay was immunoSEQ multiplex PCR, and TCRdb's table has in-frame clones only and misses some. The sample consists of around 150,000 clones, nearly 70% of them appearing once. The chain links TRBV12-5 to TRBJ1-5; the D gene is possibly TRBD1 (5 bases). The sequence was collected from a man aged 30-40 years in good health and CMV-seropositive. The specimen sequenced was PBMCs. The CDR3 protein is CASDPGGSNQPQHF. Written as DNA, the CDR3 is TGTGCTAGCGATCCGGGGGGGAGCAATCAGCCCCAGCATTTT.